This T cell receptor (beta chain) was recovered during a study of shared clonotypes between healthy human individuals. Study outcomes and limitations: Sampling covered nothing but blood. Tissue TCR repertoires likely differ from those found in blood.

A remark on this clone: Its target is unknown.

PCR replicates performed on unsorted PBMC used approximately 0.3 ug DNA, 25,000 to 35,000 T cell genomes. Sequencing was performed with immunoSEQ multiplex PCR; in TCRdb, only in-frame clones are kept and a portion is missing. The sample has about half a million clones, 81% seen once. Donors comprised healthy HIV-negative adults lacking recent acute infections or vaccinations. Germline V gene data show CDR1 as MNHEY and CDR2 as SMNVEV (reference sequence). After removal of 4 bases from V and 1 base from J, the junction contained 5 bases not matched to a gene. This CDR3 region has 15 residues. The chain combines TRBV27 with TRBJ1-1; 8 positions agree with TRBD1. The receptor's source is a woman in her forties in good health. Some clones in this sample may be carry-over from other donors' samples. Material: PBMCs. The CDR3: CASSYRQGRNTEAFF. In DNA, the CDR3 is TGTGCCAGCAGTTACAGACAGGGGAGGAACACTGAAGCTTTCTTT.